These 27 T cell receptor beta chains came from one sample sequenced in a study of breast tumors, draining lymph nodes, adjacent tissues. Using its own MiXCR run on the multiplex PCR reads, TCRdb lists one record per CDR3 protein. In the table there are some 250,000 distinct CDR3 sequences, roughly a third of which are singletons. Axillary draining lymph nodes of breast cancer patients supplied the node samples. Sequenced: axillary lymph node tissue. The receptor source for this set is a female donor with breast cancer. Some clones in this sample may be carry-over from other donors' samples.

The rearrangement joins TRBV12-5 to TRBJ1-4, with D tentatively TRBD1 (5 bases). Germline V gives CDR1 LGHNT, CDR2 FRNRAP. The V end lost 4 bases, the J end lost 11 bases, and 14 bases lay between the germline ends. The CDR3 runs to 13 residues. The CDR3 protein is CASGSAGTEKLFF. CDR3 DNA sequence: TGTGCTAGTGGTTCAGCTGGGACGGAGAAACTGTTTTTT.

This clonotype was seen at least ten times. This rearrangement joins TRBV4-3 to TRBJ2-5; D call uncertain. The germline V gene encodes CDR1 LGHNA and CDR2 YSLEER. This CDR3 has 15 residues. V lost 0 bases and J 1 base, leaving 9 bases between the germline ends. CDR3 residues: CASSQDLGSQETQYF. CDR3 in DNA: TGCGCCAGCAGCCAAGATTTGGGCAGCCAAGAGACCCAGTACTTC.

The V call is TRBV20-1, the J call TRBJ1-3; weak D call: TRBD1 (5 bases). Trimming left V 5 bases short and J 5 bases short, with 19 bases between. This CDR3 is 15 amino acids long. The germline V gene has CDR1 DFQATT and CDR2 SNEGSKA (reference sequence). This CDR3 is CSAGQGGASRNTIYF. The CDR3 DNA reads as TGCAGTGCTGGCCAAGGAGGGGCATCTAGAAACACCATATATTTT.

Notes on this clonotype: The CDR3 end shows no conserved phenylalanine or tryptophan, and so a read error is likely. The J gene is TRBJ2-4, the V gene TRBV19, with 8 bases fitting TRBD2. This CDR3 contains 16 residues. Germline V gene lookup returns CDR1 LNHDA and CDR2 SQIVND (reference sequence). V lost 6 bases, J lost 1 base, and 8 bases stayed unmatched. The CDR3 bases are TGTGCCAGTAGGACAACACGGGGGGGGGCCAAAAACATTCAGTACTCC. It codes for CASRTTRGGAKNIQYS.

The rearrangement joins TRBV10-3 to TRBJ2-1; D is ambiguous. CDR1 and CDR2 (germline): ENHRY, SYGVKD. This CDR3 region has 13 residues. Trimming shortened V by 6 bases and J by 5 bases, and 11 bases separated the two germline ends. The CDR3: CAISGPPHNEQFF. The CDR3 nucleotides read TGTGCCATCAGCGGACCACCACACAATGAGCAGTTCTTC.

Remarks on this clonotype: Given the absence of the conserved phenylalanine or tryptophan at the CDR3 end, a read error is likely. This chain connects TRBV24-1 to TRBJ2-2; D remains unclear. Germline CDR1 and CDR2: KGHDR and SFDVKD. The V and J ends lost 2 bases and 0 bases respectively, with 3 bases between them. The CDR3 is made up of 14 amino acids. CDR3 protein: CATSDSANTGELFS. In DNA form, the CDR3 reads TGTGCCACCAGTGATTCGGCGAACACCGGGGAGCTGTTTTCC.

Regarding this clonotype: A much larger clone sits a single nucleotide away, making a read error possible. The rearrangement joins TRBV20-1 to TRBJ2-5; a weak D match, TRBD1 (8 bases). This CDR3 is built from 12 residues. Per germline, CDR1 DFQATT and CDR2 SNEGSKA (reference sequence). CDR3 nucleotides: TGCAGTGCCACAGGGGGGGAAGAGACCCCGTACTTC. Translated: CSATGGEETPYF.

The chain carries TRBV11-3 and TRBJ2-7; TRBD1 matches 8 bases. This CDR3 is 15 amino acids long. Germline CDR1 is SGHNT and CDR2 is YENEEA. J gave up 2 bases and V 4 bases, and 7 bases lay outside the gene matches. The CDR3 DNA reads as TGTGCCAGCAGCTCTTGGACAGGGACGACCTACGAGCAGTACTTC. It codes for CASSSWTGTTYEQYF.

In its sample, this clonotype was seen many times. The chain joins TRBV6-1 to TRBJ2-7, with TRBD1 identical over 9 bases. Losses at the gene ends were 5 bases for V and 5 bases for J; bases not matched to a gene: 4. Germline assignment: CDR1 MNHNS and CDR2 SASEGT. This CDR3 contains 13 residues. CDR3 nucleotides: TGTGCCAGCAGTTGGGACAGGGAAGACGAGCAGTACTTC. Translating it yields CASSWDREDEQYF.

The sample holds many counts of this clonotype. The chain has TRBV12-3 or TRBV12-4 and TRBJ2-1; D is undetermined. Trimming took off 1 base at V and 12 bases at J, with 16 bases between the two ends. The CDR3 has 14 residues. Written as DNA, the CDR3 is TGTGCCAGCAGTTTAGTGGAGTTACGTGACTCGCAGTTCTTC. It codes for CASSLVELRDSQFF.

The CDR3 region is CSAPSGGAGTDTQYF. CDR3 nucleotide sequence: TGCAGTGCTCCTAGCGGGGGGGCTGGGACAGATACGCAGTATTTT. This chain uses TRBV20-1 with TRBJ2-3, with 12 bases aligning to TRBD2. CDR1 DFQATT and CDR2 SNEGSKA come from the germline V gene (reference sequence). J gave up 3 bases and V 5 bases, and 6 bases lay outside the gene matches. There are 15 residues in the CDR3.

The rearrangement joins TRBV12-3 or TRBV12-4 to TRBJ1-6; D is unclear. The CDR3 is 16 residues long. Trimming stripped 1 base from V and 7 bases from J, with 14 bases between. This CDR3 is CASSLVTGVLNSPLHF. The CDR3 DNA reads TGTGCCAGCAGTTTAGTGACGGGCGTACTAAATTCACCCCTCCACTTT.

This clonotype showed up many times. The genes are TRBV10-2 and TRBJ1-3; D is uncertain. Germline V lookup: CDR1 WSHSY, CDR2 SAAADI. Trimming cost V 3 bases and J 0 bases, with 12 bases left between them. The CDR3 loop spans 16 amino acids. CDR3 in amino acids: CASSDLLRSSGNTIYF. CDR3 DNA sequence: TGCGCCAGCAGTGACCTCTTACGGAGCTCTGGAAACACCATATATTTT.

This clonotype showed up many times. This rearrangement joins TRBV7-8 to TRBJ2-1; 10 bases align to TRBD2. V lost 5 bases, J lost 4 bases, and 5 bases stayed unmatched. The length of the CDR3 is 15 residues. Germline V gives CDR1 SGHVS, CDR2 FQNEAQ. The CDR3 DNA reads TGTGCCAGCAGCGCTAGCGGGAGCCGTTACAATGAGCAGTTCTTC. Translation: CASSASGSRYNEQFF.

This clonotype was recorded at least ten times. The chain has TRBV7-2 and TRBJ2-2; TRBD2 aligns across 7 bases. The CDR3 is 18 amino acids. V was clipped by 1 base and J by 0 bases; unmatched bases: 8. Germline V CDR1 and CDR2: SGHTA, FQGNSA. CDR3 sequence: CASSLDPAGTANTGELFF. As DNA, the CDR3 is TGTGCCAGCAGCTTAGACCCAGCGGGGACCGCGAACACCGGGGAGCTGTTTTTT. The full variable domain, with the rest looked up from reference TRBV7-2 and TRBJ2-2, is GAGVSQSPSNKVTEKGKDVELRCDPISGHTALYWYRQSLGQGLEFLIYFQGNSAPDKSGLPSDRFSAERTGGSVSTLTIQRTQQEDSAVYLCASSLDPAGTANTGELFFGEGSRLTVL.

This chain joins TRBV28 and TRBJ2-5; TRBD2 matches at 9 bases. CDR1 and CDR2 from the germline V gene are MDHEN and SYDVKM. This CDR3 contains 16 residues. V lost 6 bases, J lost 0 bases, and 8 bases stayed unmatched. CDR3: CASRARAGGDQETQYF. The CDR3 region has the DNA TGTGCCAGCAGAGCCCGAGCGGGAGGCGACCAAGAGACCCAGTACTTC.

The chain couples TRBV2 to TRBJ2-7; D unclear. The CDR3 spans 15 residues. Germline CDR1 and CDR2: SNHLY and FYNNEI. Deletions cut 3 bases from V and 5 bases from J, with 17 bases between. The CDR3 protein is CASSDRVGPFNEQYF. The CDR3 DNA reads as TGTGCCAGCAGTGATAGGGTAGGGCCTTTTAACGAGCAGTACTTC.

The table lists this clonotype with many counts. The chain joins TRBV24-1 to TRBJ2-7; D might be TRBD1 (5 bases). The CDR3 runs 13 residues. Germline V gene data show CDR1 as KGHDR and CDR2 as SFDVKD. V lost 5 bases and J 6 bases, leaving 13 bases between the germline ends. The CDR3 DNA sequence: TGTGCCACCAGTGTCCTCAGGGTGGGCGAGCAGTACTTC. As protein: CATSVLRVGEQYF.

As regards this clonotype: This could be a read error, since a much larger clone is one nucleotide away. The missing conserved phenylalanine or tryptophan at the end of this CDR3 makes a read error likely. The V call is TRBV5-1, the J call TRBJ1-6; D remains ambiguous. This CDR3 is 15 amino acids long. Germline V lookup: CDR1 SGHRS, CDR2 YFSETQ. V lost 4 bases, J lost 0 bases, and 8 bases lay in between. CDR3 nucleotides: TGCGCCAGCAGCGTGGAGAGCTCCTATAATTCACCCCTCCACCTT. Translation: CASSVESSYNSPLHL.

This clonotype was recorded a few times. CDR3 coding DNA: TGTGCCAGCAGTCTACCCCGACATGGAACTCCGGTGACGGGACCCTACGAGCAGTACTTC. It specifies CASSLPRHGTPVTGPYEQYF. The V call is TRBV2, the J call TRBJ2-7, with D possibly being TRBD1 or TRBD2 (5 bases each). The CDR3 runs 20 residues. V lost 5 bases, J lost 2 bases, and 31 bases lay in between. Per germline, CDR1 SNHLY and CDR2 FYNNEI.

About this clonotype: A read error is likely, as this CDR3 ends without the conserved phenylalanine or tryptophan. The chain links TRBV18 to TRBJ1-1; tentatively, D is TRBD1 (5 bases). The ends were cut back, 3 bases at V and 10 bases at J, with 12 bases in the middle. The CDR3 is 12 residues long. Germline CDR1 reads KGHSH; CDR2 reads LQKENI. This CDR3 is CASSPMGVGAFL. CDR3 nucleotide sequence: TGTGCCAGCTCACCGATGGGGGTGGGAGCTTTCTTA.

Ten or more counts support this clonotype. The chain carries TRBV6-6 and TRBJ1-6; 7 bases agree with TRBD1. From germline, CDR1 is MNHNY and CDR2 SVGAGI (reference sequence). The CDR3 is 16 amino acids. V shed 6 bases and J 0 bases; nucleotides not matched to a gene: 5. CDR3 coding DNA: TGTGCCAGCAGACGGGACAGAAGCTCCTATAATTCACCCCTCCACTTT. Translated, it gives CASRRDRSSYNSPLHF.

Note on this clonotype: A read error is possible here, since a much larger clone lies one base away. The chain combines TRBV2 with TRBJ2-4; no clear D. The CDR3 runs 14 residues. From germline, CDR1 is SNHLY and CDR2 FYNNEI. The ends were cut back, 4 bases at V and 6 bases at J, with 13 bases in the middle. The CDR3 DNA is TGTGCCAGCAGTGCCAGGAAGATACGAAACATTCAGTACTTC. This translates into CASSARKIRNIQYF.

This clonotype has at least ten counts. This chain joins TRBV7-2 and TRBJ2-5; D is unclear. V was shortened by 2 bases and J by 2 bases, with 6 bases between the two germline ends. The germline gives CDR1 SGHTA, CDR2 FQGNSA. This CDR3 is built from 13 residues. This CDR3 reads CASSLHLQETQYF. The CDR3 DNA reads as TGTGCCAGCAGCTTACATCTACAAGAGACCCAGTACTTC. Full variable domain (missing parts from reference TRBV7-2 and TRBJ2-5): GAGVSQSPSNKVTEKGKDVELRCDPISGHTALYWYRQSLGQGLEFLIYFQGNSAPDKSGLPSDRFSAERTGGSVSTLTIQRTQQEDSAVYLCASSLHLQETQYFGPGTRLLVL.

This clonotype came up once. It may be a read error: a sequence one base away is much more abundant. The chain joins TRBV30 to TRBJ2-7; D may correspond to TRBD1 or TRBD2 (5 bases each). Per germline, CDR1 GTSNPN and CDR2 SVGIG (reference sequence). V gave up 3 bases and J gave up 0 bases, with 12 bases separating them. The CDR3 is 14 amino acids. CDR3 in DNA: TGTGCCTGGAGCAGGGCTAGCAGCTCCTACGAGCAGTACTTC. Protein sequence: CAWSRASSSYEQYF.

In its sample, this clonotype was seen many times. V usage is TRBV19 and J usage is TRBJ2-1, with D hard to call. Per the germline V gene, CDR1 is LNHDA and CDR2 is SQIVND (reference sequence). Trimming took 6 bases from V and 0 from J, leaving 12 bases between them. The CDR3 spans 15 residues. CDR3 residues: CASRAGLSSYNEQFF. CDR3 DNA sequence: TGTGCCAGTAGGGCAGGTCTGAGCTCCTACAATGAGCAGTTCTTC.

In this sample, this clonotype turned up many times. The V and J genes are TRBV6-6 and TRBJ2-7, with D possibly TRBD1 on 6 matching bases. In germline, CDR1 is MNHNY, CDR2 SVGAGI (reference sequence). Trimming shortened V by 0 bases and J by 4 bases, and 10 bases separated the two germline ends. The CDR3 has 14 residues. The CDR3 loop is CASSYSRTAYEQYF. For the CDR3, the DNA is TGTGCCAGCAGTTACTCGAGGACAGCTTACGAGCAGTACTTC.